The rows below give T cell receptor beta chains drawn from one sample of a study of cytomegalovirus exposure and HLA in healthy donors. Profiling relied on immunoSEQ multiplex PCR, and the TCRdb table lists in-frame clones only, not all of them. This sample has around 150,000 clones, with approximately 86% found just once. Sequencing was done on a sample of PBMCs. These receptors all stem from a woman between 18 and 29 years old in good health and CMV-seronegative. The CDR3 runs from the conserved cysteine through the conserved F or W. A D gene is named only where the DNA matches it firmly. Clone size, where shown, is once, few, many, or a class for clones that have expanded.

v_call	cdr3_length	j_call	clone_size	d_call	cdr3_nt	cdr3_aa
TRBV27	15	TRBJ2-3	NA	TRBD2	TGTGCCAGCAGGCGGACGACTAGCGGGGGCCATACGCAGTATTTT	CASRRTTSGGHTQYF
TRBV6-5	13	TRBJ1-1	NA	TRBD1	TGTGCCAGCAGCCAAGGACAGGGGTTGGAAGCTTTCTTT	CASSQGQGLEAFF
TRBV4-2	15	TRBJ1-2	once	NA	TGTGCCAGCAGCCAAGATCTGGAGGGGAACTATGGCTACACCTTC	CASSQDLEGNYGYTF
TRBV5-1	16	TRBJ2-7	NA	TRBD1	TGCGCCAGCAGCTTTAGCCAACAGGGGGCTACCTACGAGCAGTACTTC	CASSFSQQGATYEQYF
TRBV29-1	12	TRBJ1-1	once	TRBD1	TGCAGCGTTGCGGGACAGGGGACTGAAGCTTTCTTT	CSVAGQGTEAFF
TRBV6-1	16	TRBJ2-2	NA	TRBD1	TGTGCCAGCAGTGGCCTGGGACAGGGGGCATCCGGGGAGCTGTTTTTT	CASSGLGQGASGELFF
TRBV6-5	15	TRBJ1-1	NA	TRBD1	TGTGCCAGCAGTAGTGGGACAGGGTCGAACACTGAAGCTTTCTTT	CASSSGTGSNTEAFF
TRBV21-1	18	TRBJ2-1	NA	NA	TGTGCCAGCAGCAAAGAGGGGCGCGTAGCGGGAGGGCCAGGAGAGCAGTTCTTC	CASSKEGRVAGGPGEQFF
TRBV27	17	TRBJ2-2	NA	NA	TGTGCCAGCAGTTTATCGTTTAGGGGACATAACACCGGGGAGCTGTTTTTT	CASSLSFRGHNTGELFF
TRBV6-5	11	TRBJ1-2	NA	NA	TGTGCCAGCAGTTCTAACCCACTCTACACCTTC	CASSSNPLYTF
TRBV18	13	TRBJ2-7	NA	NA	TGTGCCAGCTCACCTGCGGGACAGTACGAGCAGTACTTC	CASSPAGQYEQYF
TRBV4-1	16	TRBJ2-7	NA	NA	TGCGCCAGCAGCCAAGATCGAACAGGCGCTACCTACGAGCAGTACTTC	CASSQDRTGATYEQYF
TRBV4-2	17	TRBJ2-1	NA	NA	TGTGCCAGCAGCCAAGAAGGTCGTCTAGCAGGGGCGGCTGAGCAGTTCTTC	CASSQEGRLAGAAEQFF
TRBV19	13	TRBJ1-1	few	NA	TGTGCCAGTAGTATGGAGACAGGCCGTGAAGCTTTCTTT	CASSMETGREAFF
TRBV7-2	12	TRBJ1-4	NA	NA	TGTGCCAGCAGCTTAGACCAGGGGAAACTGTTTTTT	CASSLDQGKLFF
TRBV4-3	19	TRBJ1-1	NA	NA	TGCGCCAGCAGCCAAGATAGCCCCCGTGGGGCAGGGTCTCGCACTGAAGCTTTCTTT	CASSQDSPRGAGSRTEAFF
TRBV12-5	13	TRBJ1-2	NA	NA	TGTGCTAGTGGTTTGGTACGGAGGGCTGGCTACACCTTC	CASGLVRRAGYTF
TRBV7-6	18	TRBJ1-4	NA	NA	TGTGCCAGCAGCTTAGAAGTAGGACTGCCCCATAAAAATGAAAAACTGTTTTTT	CASSLEVGLPHKNEKLFF
TRBV5-1	17	TRBJ1-2	NA	NA	TGCGCCAGCAGCCCGCCGGGGATCGCCCTGGGTAACTATGGCTACACCTTC	CASSPPGIALGNYGYTF
TRBV7-3	16	TRBJ1-1	NA	TRBD1	TGTGCCAGCAGCTTAACGTTGGGGACAGGGTTCACTGAAGCTTTCTTT	CASSLTLGTGFTEAFF
TRBV10-3	16	TRBJ2-7	NA	TRBD2	TGTGCCATTTTAGCTAGCGGGGGTTCTGGAGCCTACGAGCAGTACTTC	CAILASGGSGAYEQYF
TRBV23-1	14	TRBJ1-2	NA	TRBD1	TGCGCCAGCAGTGGGCTAACAGGGGAAGGAGGCTACACCTTC	CASSGLTGEGGYTF
TRBV7-3	15	TRBJ2-1	NA	NA	TGTGCCAGCAGCCTATGGGGGGACGGTGCTATTGAGCAGTTCTTC	CASSLWGDGAIEQFF
TRBV5-1	13	TRBJ1-1	NA	NA	TGCGCCAGCAGACCCACAGGGAGAAGTGAAGCTTTCTTT	CASRPTGRSEAFF
TRBV6-4	14	TRBJ2-3	NA	TRBD2	TGTGCCAGTCGCCTAGCGGGGGATGGAGATACGCAGTATTTT	CASRLAGDGDTQYF
TRBV5-6	18	TRBJ1-5	NA	TRBD1	TGTGCCAGCAGCTTGGCCCACAGGGGAAGTAAGAGCAATCAGCCCCAGCATTTT	CASSLAHRGSKSNQPQHF
TRBV21-1	15	TRBJ2-7	NA	NA	TGTGCCAGCAGCCTTGGGGACAGGCGGAAGGCGGAGCAGTACTTC	CASSLGDRRKAEQYF
TRBV9	16	TRBJ1-3	NA	TRBD1	TGTGCCAGCAGCCTCACAGGGGGCAATGCTGGAAACACCATATATTTT	CASSLTGGNAGNTIYF
TRBV7-9	18	TRBJ2-1	NA	TRBD1	TGTGCCAGCAGCTTAAAGAAGACAGGGCAAACCGCATACAATGAGCAGTTCTTC	CASSLKKTGQTAYNEQFF
TRBV30	13	TRBJ1-1	NA	NA	TGTGCCTGGAGTGGACAGGCCTCGTTTGAAGCTTTCTTT	CAWSGQASFEAFF
TRBV10-2	13	TRBJ1-5	NA	NA	TGCGCCAGCAGTGAGACGGGGAATCAGCCCCAGCATTTT	CASSETGNQPQHF
TRBV4-1	17	TRBJ2-7	few	NA	TGCGCCAGCAGCCAAGTCGATCTCGGGGTGTCCTACGGAGAGCAGTACTTC	CASSQVDLGVSYGEQYF
TRBV19	14	TRBJ1-2	once	TRBD1	TGTGCCAGCACATCCGGGACAGGGGCGTGGGGCTACACCTTC	CASTSGTGAWGYTF
TRBV19	14	TRBJ2-7	NA	NA	TGTGCCAGTACCAGGGGACCAGGGAGTGGGGAGCAGTACTTC	CASTRGPGSGEQYF
TRBV27	13	TRBJ2-7	few	NA	TGTGCCAGCAGACCTATTACGGGGGAACAGCAGTACTTC	CASRPITGEQQYF
TRBV5-1	15	TRBJ2-7	NA	NA	TGCGCCAGCAGCTTTGTTACGGGGTCTTCCGGGGAGCAGTACTTC	CASSFVTGSSGEQYF
TRBV6-5	15	TRBJ1-3	NA	TRBD1	TGTGCCAGCAGTTACAGGGGACAGGGTCGAAACACCATATATTTT	CASSYRGQGRNTIYF
TRBV29-1	11	TRBJ1-2	few	NA	TGCAGCGTTGACGCCTCGGGAGGCTACACCTTC	CSVDASGGYTF
TRBV9	14	TRBJ1-4	NA	NA	TGTGCCAGCAGTCAAGGGGGAATTAATGAAAAACTGTTTTTT	CASSQGGINEKLFF
TRBV4-1	13	TRBJ2-1	NA	NA	TGCGCCAGCAGCCAAGACTCTTCCAATGAGCAGTTCTTC	CASSQDSSNEQFF
TRBV6-4	13	TRBJ2-1	NA	NA	TGTGCCAGCAGTGACTCGAGTGTCAATGAGCAGTTCTTC	CASSDSSVNEQFF
TRBV6-6	10	TRBJ2-3	NA	NA	TGTGCCAGCAGTATTAATACGCAGTATTTT	CASSINTQYF
TRBV7-9	15	TRBJ2-2	NA	TRBD1	TGTGCCAGCAGCCCGGGACAGGGGATCGGCGGGGAGCTGTTTTTT	CASSPGQGIGGELFF
TRBV4-3	16	TRBJ2-6	NA	TRBD1	TGCGCCAGCAGCCAAGGGTCGACAGGGATTGCCAACGTCCTGACTTTC	CASSQGSTGIANVLTF
TRBV5-4	16	TRBJ2-1	NA	NA	TGTGCCAGCAGCTTGGAAAGGGACTGGGGAAACAATGAGCAGTTCTTC	CASSLERDWGNNEQFF
TRBV11-2	13	TRBJ2-7	NA	NA	TGTGCCAGCAGCCGTAGCGGCTCCTACGAGCAGTACTTC	CASSRSGSYEQYF
TRBV5-4	14	TRBJ2-7	once	NA	TGTGCCAGCAGCCTGACAGTTAGCTCCTACGAGCAGTACTTC	CASSLTVSSYEQYF
TRBV10-2	19	TRBJ2-3	NA	TRBD2	TGCGCCAGCAGTGAGACCACCCCGCTAGCGGGACTAACCACAGATACGCAGTATTTT	CASSETTPLAGLTTDTQYF
TRBV6-5	13	TRBJ2-7	NA	NA	TGTGCCAGCAGTTACTCCCGGGGAGCCGAGCAGTACTTC	CASSYSRGAEQYF
TRBV6-1	15	TRBJ1-1	NA	TRBD1	TGTGCCAGCAGGAATATCGGAGGGGGCGGAACTGAAGCTTTCTTT	CASRNIGGGGTEAFF
TRBV2	13	TRBJ2-3	NA	NA	TGTGCCAGCAGTCCAGGTATCGGATATACGCAGTATTTT	CASSPGIGYTQYF